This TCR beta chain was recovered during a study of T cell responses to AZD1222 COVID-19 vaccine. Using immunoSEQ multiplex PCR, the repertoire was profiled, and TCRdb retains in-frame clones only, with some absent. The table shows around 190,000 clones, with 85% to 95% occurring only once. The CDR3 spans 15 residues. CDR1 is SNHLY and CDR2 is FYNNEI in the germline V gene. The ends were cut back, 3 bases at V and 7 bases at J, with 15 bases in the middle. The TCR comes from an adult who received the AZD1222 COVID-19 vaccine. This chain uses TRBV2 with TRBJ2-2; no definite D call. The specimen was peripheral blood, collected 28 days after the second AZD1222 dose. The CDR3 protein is CASSDMFSQGGELFF. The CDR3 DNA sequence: TGTGCCAGCAGTGACATGTTTTCCCAAGGCGGGGAGCTGTTTTTT.